This T cell receptor (beta chain) was observed in a study of cytomegalovirus exposure and HLA in healthy donors. The overall study: From donors who were HLA-typed, an early data release held around 85 million unique TCRs.

In the PCR, 60 Vbeta and 13 Jbeta primers were used. Clones were sequenced by immunoSEQ multiplex PCR, and TCRdb holds only the in-frame ones, with some missing. Here the sample spans approximately 90,000 clones, roughly 80% being singletons. Details on this clone: Its cognate antigen is unknown.

The study, taken as a whole, reports: For most subjects, TCR beta sequences were reported to predict HLA-A and HLA-B alleles with accuracy. About 180 TCR beta chains were listed as cytomegalovirus-associated.

The TCR comes from a man aged 40-50 years in good health and CMV-seronegative. Specimen: PBMCs.

CDR3 coding DNA: TGTGCCAGCAGCGAGACTAGCGGGGAAACAGATACGCAGTATTTT. Translation gives CASSETSGETDTQYF. This sequence joins TRBV7-9 and TRBJ2-3; TRBD2 matches 11 bases. Germline CDR1 SEHNR, CDR2 FQNEAQ (reference sequence). Trimming took 5 bases from V and 3 from J; bases not matched to a gene: 4. The CDR3 consists of 15 residues.